This TCR beta chain was retrieved from a study of T cells in narcolepsy. Across the study: Patients with NT1 or NT2 and healthy control donors were enrolled.

Turning to this clone: Its antigen remains unknown. One junction end disagrees with the germline gene, perhaps due to a read error.

Germline V gene data show CDR1 as LNHDA and CDR2 as SQIVND (reference sequence). This CDR3 region has 14 residues. Measured with immunoSEQ multiplex PCR; TCRdb has only the in-frame clones, and not every one. The data show tens of thousands of clones, around 81% seen once. General observations from the study: Autoreactive HCRT-specific and TRIB2-specific clonotypes were marked in same-patient CSF-versus-blood CD4+ comparisons. In some patient and control memory CD4+ samples, autoreactive clones were absent.

This receptor was taken from a human donor in good health. The V call is TRBV19, the J call TRBJ2-1; 8 bases are a match to TRBD2. Sequencing was carried out using memory (CD45RA-) CD4+ T cells from blood. The CDR3: CASSVGGAYNGQFF. In nucleotides, the CDR3 is TGTGCCAGTAGTGTCGGGGGGGCCTACAATGGGCAGTTCTTC.